This T cell receptor (beta chain) was captured by sequencing in a study of blood T cell repertoires in COVID-19. In the study overall: Sites in the United States, Italy and Spain provided acute and convalescent COVID-19 samples.

Libraries were prepared by immunoSEQ multiplex PCR; TCRdb keeps only in-frame clonotypes and omits some of them. This table has about 200,000 clones, about 80% appearing once. Cohort 3 donors counted as recovered after two negative PCRs, clearance, or resolved symptoms. The germline V gene has CDR1 MGHDK and CDR2 SYGVNS. CDR3 length: 12 residues. Trimming at V came to 8 bases and at J to 3 bases, leaving 3 bases not matched to a gene. The sequenced material came from PBMCs or T cells enriched from blood (not recorded which). V is TRBV25-1 and J is TRBJ1-1, with 7 bases fitting TRBD1. The TCR was taken from a man aged 35 to 55 who had recovered from COVID-19. The CDR3 DNA is TGTGCCAGCCGACAGGGAGACACTGAAGCTTTCTTT. Its translation is CASRQGDTEAFF. Based on the CDR3 plus reference TRBV25-1 and TRBJ1-1, the full variable domain is EADIYQTPRYLVIGTGKKITLECSQTMGHDKMYWYQQDPGMELHLIHYSYGVNSTEKGDLSSESTVSRIRTEHFPLTLESARPSHTSQYLCASRQGDTEAFFGQGTRLTVV.